This T cell receptor (beta chain) stems from a study of blood T cell repertoires in COVID-19. Whole-study context: Acute and convalescent COVID-19 specimens originated in the United States, Italy and Spain. PBMCs, B-cell-depleted T cells, or T cells provided the cDNA or gDNA that made up the material.

Germline loops: CDR1 SGHRS, CDR2 YFSETQ. Trimming left V 0 bases short and J 2 bases short, with 14 bases between. The length of the CDR3 is 16 residues. Original processing methods: Using reference gene primer amplification, nucleated cell counts were estimated. The data were produced by immunoSEQ multiplex PCR, yet TCRdb's version contains in-frame clones alone and is incomplete. For V, J and clone size, that table is used; D and trimming come from the DNA. The sample has roughly 140,000 clones; roughly 71% are singletons. This clone was seen once. The TCR was taken from an elderly woman with acute or convalescent COVID-19. The genes are TRBV5-1 and TRBJ1-2; weak D call: TRBD1 (6 bases). Source material: peripheral blood. CDR3 amino acids: CASSLEGETPNYGYTF. CDR3 in DNA: TGCGCCAGCAGCTTGGAGGGGGAAACCCCCAACTATGGCTACACCTTC. Complete variable domain (other parts from reference TRBV5-1 and TRBJ1-2): KAGVTQTPRYLIKTRGQQVTLSCSPISGHRSVSWYQQTPGQGLQFLFEYFSETQRNKGNFPGRFSGRQFSNSRSEMNVSTLELGDSALYLCASSLEGETPNYGYTFGSGTRLTVV.